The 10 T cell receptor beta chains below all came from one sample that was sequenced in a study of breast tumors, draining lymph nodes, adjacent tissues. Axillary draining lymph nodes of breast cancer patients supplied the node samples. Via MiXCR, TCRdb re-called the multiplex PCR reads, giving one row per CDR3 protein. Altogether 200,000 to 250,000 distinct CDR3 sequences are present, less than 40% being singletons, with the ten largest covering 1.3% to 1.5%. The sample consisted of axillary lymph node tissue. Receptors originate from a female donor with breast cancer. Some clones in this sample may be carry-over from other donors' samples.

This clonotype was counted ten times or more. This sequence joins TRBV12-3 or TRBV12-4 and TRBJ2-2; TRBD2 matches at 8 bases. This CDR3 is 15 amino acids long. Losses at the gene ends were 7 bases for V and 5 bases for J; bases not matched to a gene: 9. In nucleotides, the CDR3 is TGTGCCAGCATTCGGGGGGGGGTGTCGACCGGGGAGCTGTTTTTT. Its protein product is CASIRGGVSTGELFF.

The CDR3 reads CASSLRGPGASPLHF. CDR3 coding DNA: TGTGCCAGCAGTTTGAGGGGGCCGGGGGCTTCACCCCTCCACTTT. The chain uses TRBV12-3 or TRBV12-4 and TRBJ1-6; 7 bases agree with TRBD1. The CDR3 spans 15 residues. J was trimmed by 9 bases and V by 3 bases; bases with no gene match: 8.

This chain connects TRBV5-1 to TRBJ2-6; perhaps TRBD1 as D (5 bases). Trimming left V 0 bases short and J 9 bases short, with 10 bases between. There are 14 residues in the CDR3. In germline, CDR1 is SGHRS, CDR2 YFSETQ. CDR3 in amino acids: CASSLVGRDNVLTF. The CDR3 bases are TGCGCCAGCAGCTTGGTTGGCAGGGACAACGTCCTGACTTTC. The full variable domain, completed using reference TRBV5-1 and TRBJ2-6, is KAGVTQTPRYLIKTRGQQVTLSCSPISGHRSVSWYQQTPGQGLQFLFEYFSETQRNKGNFPGRFSGRQFSNSRSEMNVSTLELGDSALYLCASSLVGRDNVLTFGAGSRLTVL.

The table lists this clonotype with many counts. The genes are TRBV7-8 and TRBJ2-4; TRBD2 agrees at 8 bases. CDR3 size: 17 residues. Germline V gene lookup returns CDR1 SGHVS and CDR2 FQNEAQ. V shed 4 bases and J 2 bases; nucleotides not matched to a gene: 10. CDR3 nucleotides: TGTGCCAGCAGCTCAAGACTAGCGAGATCAACCAAAAACATTCAGTACTTC. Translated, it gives CASSSRLARSTKNIQYF.

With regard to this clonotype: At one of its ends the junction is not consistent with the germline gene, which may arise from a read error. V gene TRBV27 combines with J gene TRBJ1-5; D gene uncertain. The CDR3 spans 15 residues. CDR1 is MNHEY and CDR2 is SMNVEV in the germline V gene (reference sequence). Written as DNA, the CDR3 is TGTGCCGGCAGTTCCTCGACTGGGTTCAATCAGCCCCAGCATTTT. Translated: CAGSSSTGFNQPQHF.

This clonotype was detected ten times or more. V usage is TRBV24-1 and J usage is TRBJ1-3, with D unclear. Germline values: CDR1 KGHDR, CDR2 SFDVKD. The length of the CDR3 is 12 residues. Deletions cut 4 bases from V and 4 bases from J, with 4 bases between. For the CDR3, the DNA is TGTGCCACCAGTGACCCGGGAAACACCATATATTTT. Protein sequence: CATSDPGNTIYF.

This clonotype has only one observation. CDR3 region: CATSDFPRQNLAGQETQYF. The CDR3 coding sequence is TGTGCCACCAGTGATTTCCCCCGACAGAATCTAGCGGGACAAGAGACCCAGTACTTC. The chain recombines TRBV24-1 with TRBJ2-5; TRBD2 agrees at 9 bases. CDR1 and CDR2 from the germline V gene are KGHDR and SFDVKD. Losses at the gene ends were 1 base for V and 2 bases for J; bases not matched to a gene: 13. There are 19 residues in the CDR3.

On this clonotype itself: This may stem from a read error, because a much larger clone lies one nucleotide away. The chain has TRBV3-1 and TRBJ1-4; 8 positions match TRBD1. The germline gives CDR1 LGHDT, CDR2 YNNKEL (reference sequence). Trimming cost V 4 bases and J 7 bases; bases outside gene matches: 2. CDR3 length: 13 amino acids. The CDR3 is CASSRTGSEKLFF. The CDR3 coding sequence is TGTGCCAGCAGCCGGACAGGGAGTGAAAAACTGTTTTTT.

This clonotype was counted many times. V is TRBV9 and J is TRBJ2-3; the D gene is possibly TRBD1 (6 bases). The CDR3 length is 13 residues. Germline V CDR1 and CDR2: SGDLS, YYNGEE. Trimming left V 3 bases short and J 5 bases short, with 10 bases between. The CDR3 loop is CASSEGDEDTQYF. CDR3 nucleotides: TGTGCCAGCAGCGAGGGGGATGAAGATACGCAGTATTTT.

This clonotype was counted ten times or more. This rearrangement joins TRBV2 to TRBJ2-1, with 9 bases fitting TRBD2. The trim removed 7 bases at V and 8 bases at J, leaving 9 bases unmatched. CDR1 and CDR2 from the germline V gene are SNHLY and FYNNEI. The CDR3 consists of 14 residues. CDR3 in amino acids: CASNGLLAGHEQFF. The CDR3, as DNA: TGTGCCAGCAATGGCCTACTAGCGGGCCATGAGCAGTTCTTC.